This TCR beta chain was obtained from a study of CD8 T cells in Susac syndrome (dated by TCRdb to between 2019 and 2020). About the study as a whole: Of the Susac syndrome patients who were sequenced, roughly 8 were in clinical remission while about six had clinically active disease. At blood withdrawal, Susac syndrome patients were either therapy-naive, taking corticosteroids (in some cases with IVIg as well), or taking IVIg alone. Whether CD8+ T cell activation and differentiation in Susac syndrome was antigen driven was tested using repertoire sequencing.

Peripheral blood CD8+ and CD4+ T cells from healthy donors, Susac syndrome patients and multiple sclerosis patients were profiled using high-throughput TCR beta sequencing. The Susac syndrome patients fulfilled recently defined diagnostic criteria for either definite or probable disease. Bulk CD8+ and CD4+ T cells were purified magnetically by negative isolation, whereas CD8+ TEMRA cells were enriched by FACS. Blood was collected in EDTA tubes and processed within 24 hours, with PBMCs isolated through density gradient centrifugation. PBMCs intended for TCR sequencing were frozen in liquid nitrogen and were later thawed in a 37 degrees C water bath. A purity of at least 90% was achieved for sorted or isolated CD4+, CD8+ and CD8+ TEMRA cells. RNA was extracted using the RNeasy kit, and roughly 0.5 to 1 microgram was reverse transcribed with random hexamers. The immunoSEQ multiplex PCR assay, which covers 54 Vbeta and 13 Jbeta segments, was used to amplify TCR beta CDR3 regions. To correct PCR amplification bias, a synthetic template baseline was used for both primer optimization and computational correction. In the paper's pipeline: Only productive sequences were kept, with reads annotated to V, D and J genes according to IMGT and analyzed in immunoSEQ Analyzer. To calculate clonality, Shannon entropy was normalized by log2 of the number of productive unique sequences and then subtracted from one. For each patient and control, public and private clones were evaluated among the 100 most prevalent clones. Clones were defined as Susac-specific if absent from the healthy and MS cohorts, from 1052 published viral clones and from other ImmuneACCESS disease sequences. TCRdb reprocessing: public reads trimmed at Q25 with fastp, clones called with MiXCR, in-frame beta chains kept. Every distinct CDR3 protein forms one entry, paired with its most common genes and DNA. TCRdb, rather than the study authors, made the V and J calls. This sample gives some 180,000 distinct CDR3 sequences in total; 90% to 95% of them show up just once. Of the sample, 0.099% falls within the top ten clones.

General study outcomes and caveats: No clonal expansion was detected in the CD4+ T cell repertoire of Susac syndrome patients. The number of individuals in the TCR sequencing and HLA analysis was acknowledged as relatively small.

With regard to this clonotype: No cognate antigen has been identified for it. No base qualities exist here, and no much larger clone lies one base off it.

The CDR3 goes from the cysteine to the phenylalanine over 15 residues. Only the CDR3 part of the read is kept: 45 bases, read in frame from the first base. The V end gives up 5 bases and the J end 7 bases, leaving 9 bases in the junction not matched to a gene. CDR1 and CDR2 (MNHEY, SVGEGT) derive from the germline V gene. The source material was CD4+ T cells from PBMCs. The rearranged segments are TRBV6-2 or TRBV6-3 and TRBJ2-1; TRBD2 aligns with 9 central bases. The sequence came from a human donor with Susac syndrome. The CDR3 has the sequence CASSRGSGGGNEQFF. The DNA sequence reads TGTGCCAGCAGTAGGGGTAGCGGGGGTGGTAATGAGCAGTTCTTC.